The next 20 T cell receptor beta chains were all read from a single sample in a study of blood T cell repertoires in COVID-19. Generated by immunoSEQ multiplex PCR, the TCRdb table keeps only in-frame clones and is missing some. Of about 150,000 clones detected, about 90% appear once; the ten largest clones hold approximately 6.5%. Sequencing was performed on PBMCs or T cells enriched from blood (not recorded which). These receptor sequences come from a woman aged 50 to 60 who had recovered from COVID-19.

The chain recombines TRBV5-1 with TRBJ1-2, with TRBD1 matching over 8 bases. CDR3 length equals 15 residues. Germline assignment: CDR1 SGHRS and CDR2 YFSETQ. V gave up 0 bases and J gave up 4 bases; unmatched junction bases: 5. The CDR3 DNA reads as TGCGCCAGCAGCTTGGGGGGACAGGAGGCCTATGGCTACACCTTC. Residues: CASSLGGQEAYGYTF. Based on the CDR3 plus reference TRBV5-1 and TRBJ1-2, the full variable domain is KAGVTQTPRYLIKTRGQQVTLSCSPISGHRSVSWYQQTPGQGLQFLFEYFSETQRNKGNFPGRFSGRQFSNSRSEMNVSTLELGDSALYLCASSLGGQEAYGYTFGSGTRLTVV.

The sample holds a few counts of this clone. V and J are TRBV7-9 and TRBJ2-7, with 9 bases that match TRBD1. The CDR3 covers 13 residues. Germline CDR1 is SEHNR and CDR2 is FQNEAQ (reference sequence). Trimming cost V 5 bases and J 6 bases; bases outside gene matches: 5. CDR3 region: CASSERTGAEQYF. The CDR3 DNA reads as TGTGCCAGCAGCGAACGGACAGGGGCCGAGCAGTACTTC. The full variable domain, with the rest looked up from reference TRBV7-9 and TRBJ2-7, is DTGVSQNPRHKITKRGQNVTFRCDPISEHNRLYWYRQTLGQGPEFLTYFQNEAQLEKSRLLSDRFSAERPKGSFSTLEIQRTEQGDSAMYLCASSERTGAEQYFGPGTRLTVT.

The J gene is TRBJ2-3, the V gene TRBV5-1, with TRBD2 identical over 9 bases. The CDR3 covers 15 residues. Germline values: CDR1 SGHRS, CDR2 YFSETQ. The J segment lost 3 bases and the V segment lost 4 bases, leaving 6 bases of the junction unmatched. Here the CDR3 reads CASSSGRPGTDTQYF. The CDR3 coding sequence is TGCGCCAGCAGCAGCGGGAGGCCAGGGACAGATACGCAGTATTTT. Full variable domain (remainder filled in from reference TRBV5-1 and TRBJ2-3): KAGVTQTPRYLIKTRGQQVTLSCSPISGHRSVSWYQQTPGQGLQFLFEYFSETQRNKGNFPGRFSGRQFSNSRSEMNVSTLELGDSALYLCASSSGRPGTDTQYFGPGTRLTVL.

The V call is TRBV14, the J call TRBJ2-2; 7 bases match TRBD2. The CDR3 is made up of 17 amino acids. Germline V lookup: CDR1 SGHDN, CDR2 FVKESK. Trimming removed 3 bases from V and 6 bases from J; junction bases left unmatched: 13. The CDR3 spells CASSQQGLGRGAGELFF. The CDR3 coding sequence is TGTGCCAGCAGCCAGCAGGGTCTCGGCCGGGGGGCCGGGGAGCTGTTTTTT.

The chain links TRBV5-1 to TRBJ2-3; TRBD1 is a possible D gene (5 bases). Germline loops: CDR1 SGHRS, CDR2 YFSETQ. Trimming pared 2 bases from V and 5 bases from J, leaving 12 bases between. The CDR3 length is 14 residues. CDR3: CASSLTGAEDTQYF. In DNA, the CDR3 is TGCGCCAGCAGCTTAACTGGGGCGGAAGATACGCAGTATTTT.

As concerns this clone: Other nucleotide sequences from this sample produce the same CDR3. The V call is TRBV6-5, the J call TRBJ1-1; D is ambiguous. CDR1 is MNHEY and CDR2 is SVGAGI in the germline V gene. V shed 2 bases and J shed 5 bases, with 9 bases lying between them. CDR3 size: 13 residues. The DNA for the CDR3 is TGTGCCAGCAGTTACAAGGGAGGGACTGAAGCTTTCTTT. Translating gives CASSYKGGTEAFF.

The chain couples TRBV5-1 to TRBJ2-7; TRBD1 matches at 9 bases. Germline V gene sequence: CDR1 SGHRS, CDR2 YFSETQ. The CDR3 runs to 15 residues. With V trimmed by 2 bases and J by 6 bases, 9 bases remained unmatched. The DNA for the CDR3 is TGCGCCAGCAGCTTTAGCGCACAGGGGGCGGGCGAGCAGTACTTC. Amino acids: CASSFSAQGAGEQYF.

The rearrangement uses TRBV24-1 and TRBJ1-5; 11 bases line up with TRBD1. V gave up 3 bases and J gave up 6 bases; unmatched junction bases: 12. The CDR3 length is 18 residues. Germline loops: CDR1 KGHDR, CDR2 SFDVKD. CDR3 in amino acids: CATSDTRTGGALGQPQHF. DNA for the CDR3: TGTGCCACCAGTGATACCAGGACAGGGGGCGCGTTGGGTCAGCCCCAGCATTTT.

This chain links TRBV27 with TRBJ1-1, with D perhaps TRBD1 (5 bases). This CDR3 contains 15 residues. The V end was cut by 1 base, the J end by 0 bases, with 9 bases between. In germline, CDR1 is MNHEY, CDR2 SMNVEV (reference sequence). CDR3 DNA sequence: TGTGCCAGCAGTTTATACCGGGGGTTGAACACTGAAGCTTTCTTT. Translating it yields CASSLYRGLNTEAFF.

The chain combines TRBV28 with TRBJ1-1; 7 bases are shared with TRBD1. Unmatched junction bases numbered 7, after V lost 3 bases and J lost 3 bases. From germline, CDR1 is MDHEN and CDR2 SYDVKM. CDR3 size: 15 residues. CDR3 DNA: TGTGCCAGCAGTTTCCCGCAGGGGGGCGACACTGAAGCTTTCTTT. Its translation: CASSFPQGGDTEAFF.

For the CDR3, the DNA is TGTGCCAGCAGCCTCGCGGGTTACTCCTACAATGAGCAGTTCTTC. Protein sequence: CASSLAGYSYNEQFF. The chain couples TRBV7-9 to TRBJ2-1; D is perhaps TRBD2 (5 bases). This CDR3 is 15 amino acids long. V lost 5 bases to trimming and J lost 0 bases, with 11 bases between them. Germline lookup yields CDR1 SEHNR and CDR2 FQNEAQ (reference sequence).

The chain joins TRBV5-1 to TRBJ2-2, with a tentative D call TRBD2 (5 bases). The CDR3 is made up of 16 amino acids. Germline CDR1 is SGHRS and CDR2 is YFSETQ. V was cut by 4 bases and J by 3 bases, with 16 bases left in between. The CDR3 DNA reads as TGCGCCAGCAGCCCTCCCTCGAGCGGATACACCGGGGAGCTGTTTTTT. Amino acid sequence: CASSPPSSGYTGELFF.

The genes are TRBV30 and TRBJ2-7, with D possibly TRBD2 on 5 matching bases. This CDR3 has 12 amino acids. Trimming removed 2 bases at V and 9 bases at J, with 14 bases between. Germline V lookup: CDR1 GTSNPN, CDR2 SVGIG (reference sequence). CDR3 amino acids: CAWSTRTGMQYF. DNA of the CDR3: TGTGCCTGGAGTACCAGGACTGGAATGCAGTACTTC.

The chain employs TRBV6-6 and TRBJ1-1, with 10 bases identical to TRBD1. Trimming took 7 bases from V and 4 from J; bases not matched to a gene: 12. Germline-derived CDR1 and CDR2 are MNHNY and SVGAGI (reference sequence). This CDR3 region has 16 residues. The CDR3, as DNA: TGTGCCAGCAAAAATACCCAGACAGGGGGCGGCACTGAAGCTTTCTTT. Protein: CASKNTQTGGGTEAFF.

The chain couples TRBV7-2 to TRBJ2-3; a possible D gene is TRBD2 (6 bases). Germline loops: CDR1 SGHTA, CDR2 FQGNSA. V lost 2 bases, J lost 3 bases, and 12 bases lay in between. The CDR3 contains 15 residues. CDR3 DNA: TGTGCCAGCAGCTTACGGGGGAGAGTTACAGATACGCAGTATTTT. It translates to CASSLRGRVTDTQYF.

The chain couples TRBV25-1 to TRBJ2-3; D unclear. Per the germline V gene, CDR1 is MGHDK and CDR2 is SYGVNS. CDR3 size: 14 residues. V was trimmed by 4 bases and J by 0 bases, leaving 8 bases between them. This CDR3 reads CASSVDSSTDTQYF. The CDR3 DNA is TGTGCCAGCAGTGTAGATTCTAGCACAGATACGCAGTATTTT.

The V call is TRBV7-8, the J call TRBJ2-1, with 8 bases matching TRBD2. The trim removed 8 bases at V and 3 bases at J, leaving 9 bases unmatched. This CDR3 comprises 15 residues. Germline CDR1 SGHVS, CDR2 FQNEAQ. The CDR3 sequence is CASEIGRGGYNEQFF. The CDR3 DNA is TGTGCCAGCGAGATCGGGAGGGGGGGCTACAATGAGCAGTTCTTC.

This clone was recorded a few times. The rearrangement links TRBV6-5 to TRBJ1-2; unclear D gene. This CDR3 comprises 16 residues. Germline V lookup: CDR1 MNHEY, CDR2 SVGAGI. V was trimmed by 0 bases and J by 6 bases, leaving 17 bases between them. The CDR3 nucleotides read TGTGCCAGCAGTTACTCTCACTCAGTGGCTGAGGATGGCTACACCTTC. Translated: CASSYSHSVAEDGYTF.

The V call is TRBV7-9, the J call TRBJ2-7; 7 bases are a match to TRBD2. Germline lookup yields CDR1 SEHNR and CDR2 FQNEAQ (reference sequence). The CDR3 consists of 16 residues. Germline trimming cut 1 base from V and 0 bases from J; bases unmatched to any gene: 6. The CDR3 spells CASSLVGSGNSYEQYF. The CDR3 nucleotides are TGTGCCAGCAGCTTAGTAGGCAGCGGGAACTCCTACGAGCAGTACTTC.

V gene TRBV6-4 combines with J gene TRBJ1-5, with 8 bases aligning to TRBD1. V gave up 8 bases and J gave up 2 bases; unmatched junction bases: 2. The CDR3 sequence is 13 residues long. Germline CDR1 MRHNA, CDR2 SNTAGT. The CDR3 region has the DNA TGTGCCAGCTGGGGACAGGGCAATCAGCCCCAGCATTTT. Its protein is CASWGQGNQPQHF.